One and the same sample provided the 28 T cell receptor beta chains below, sequenced in a study of early T cells in non-severe SARS-CoV-2 infection. TCRdb re-derived calls from the 5' RACE reads in MiXCR, one entry per CDR3 protein. The sample includes 66,000 or so distinct CDR3 sequences, approximately 13% of them seen just once. Sequences were obtained from whole blood. The receptors were sampled from an adult who was a healthcare worker with PCR-confirmed SARS-CoV-2 infection or an uninfected control (not recorded which).

This clonotype was recorded many times. V gene TRBV19 combines with J gene TRBJ2-1; 7 bases line up with TRBD2. The CDR3 spans 14 residues. The trim removed 5 bases at V and 8 bases at J, leaving 9 bases unmatched. The germline V gene has CDR1 LNHDA and CDR2 SQIVND (reference sequence). CDR3 coding DNA: TGTGCCAGTAGTTGGGCGGGAGTCCACTATGAGCAGTTCTTC. Its translation is CASSWAGVHYEQFF.

This chain connects TRBV27 to TRBJ1-6; 9 bases are a match to TRBD1. The germline V gene has CDR1 MNHEY and CDR2 SMNVEV (reference sequence). Unmatched junction bases numbered 7, after V lost 7 bases and J lost 9 bases. The CDR3 has 14 amino acids. CDR3 residues: CASTPGQGISPLHF. CDR3 DNA sequence: TGTGCCAGCACCCCAGGACAGGGGATTTCACCCCTCCACTTT.

There are many counts of this clonotype. The chain joins TRBV6-5 to TRBJ2-7; the match to TRBD2 covers 11 bases. CDR3 length: 15 amino acids. CDR1 and CDR2 from the germline V gene are MNHEY and SVGAGI. V lost 7 bases, J lost 4 bases, and 9 bases stayed unmatched. For the CDR3, the DNA is TGTGCCAGCACCAAATACCCTAGCGGGGGGTACGAGCAGTACTTC. It yields the protein CASTKYPSGGYEQYF.

The V call is TRBV29-1, the J call TRBJ2-7; D is unclear. The germline gives CDR1 SQVTM, CDR2 ANQGSEA. This CDR3 has 11 amino acids. Between the trimmed V and J ends, which lost 5 bases and 7 bases, there was a span of 12 bases. The chain's CDR3 is CSVTLGYEQYF. The DNA of the CDR3 is TGCAGCGTTACCCTGGGGTATGAGCAGTACTTC.

This chain connects TRBV10-3 to TRBJ1-1; 7 nucleotides agree with TRBD1. V lost 8 bases, J lost 1 base, and 7 bases stayed unmatched. The CDR3 consists of 14 residues. Germline V CDR1 and CDR2: ENHRY, SYGVKD. The CDR3 region is CAIGGGGKNTEAFF. Here the CDR3 DNA reads TGTGCCATCGGGGGAGGGGGCAAGAACACTGAAGCTTTCTTT.

This clonotype has at least ten counts. V is TRBV16 and J is TRBJ1-2, with 9 bases fitting TRBD1. This CDR3 has 14 residues. Germline V CDR1 and CDR2: KGHSY, FQNENV. V shed 3 bases, J shed 6 bases, and the junction held 5 bases outside the gene matches. CDR3 coding DNA: TGTGCCAGCAGCCAGGACAGGGGACTAGATGGCTACACCTTC. Its protein product is CASSQDRGLDGYTF.

This chain links TRBV29-1 with TRBJ2-3; D is ambiguous. CDR1 is SQVTM, CDR2 ANQGSEA, per germline. The CDR3 runs to 13 residues. V was shortened by 8 bases and J by 0 bases, with 12 bases between the two germline ends. CDR3 amino acids: CSSRRTSTDTQYF. Here the CDR3 DNA reads TGCAGCTCCCGACGTACTAGCACAGATACGCAGTATTTT.

In this sample, this clonotype turned up a few times. This sequence joins TRBV6-5 and TRBJ2-7; D gene uncertain. V was cut by 2 bases and J by 4 bases, with 6 bases left in between. The V gene's germline CDR1 is MNHEY and CDR2 SVGAGI. This CDR3 has 12 amino acids. The CDR3 bases are TGTGCCAGCAGTTACAACGGTTACGAGCAGTACTTC. It codes for CASSYNGYEQYF.

There are a few counts of this clonotype. The chain recombines TRBV3-1 with TRBJ2-1; no definite D call. Trimming took off 4 bases at V and 0 bases at J, with 10 bases between the two ends. Germline CDR1 is LGHDT and CDR2 is YNNKEL (reference sequence). The CDR3 totals 15 residues. The CDR3 loop reads CASSRTRNSYNEQFF. CDR3 sequence (DNA): TGTGCCAGCAGCCGGACCCGCAACTCCTACAATGAGCAGTTCTTC.

This clonotype was counted many times. This chain connects TRBV29-1 to TRBJ2-4; the match to TRBD1 covers 9 bases. The V gene's germline CDR1 is SQVTM and CDR2 ANQGSEA. This CDR3 spans 13 amino acids. J was trimmed by 4 bases and V by 3 bases; bases with no gene match: 1. The CDR3: CSVEDRGKNIQYF. The CDR3 DNA reads TGCAGCGTTGAGGACAGGGGAAAAAACATTCAGTACTTC.

This clonotype was found many times. The junction and the germline gene differ at one end; a read error may be behind it. This rearrangement joins TRBV6-4 to TRBJ2-1; D gene ambiguous. This CDR3 has 13 amino acids. The germline V gene encodes CDR1 MRHNA and CDR2 SNTAGT. The CDR3 loop is CASSDRIYDEQFF. DNA for the CDR3: TGTGCCAGCAGTGATAGAATCTACGATGAGCAGTTCTTC.

This clonotype has a handful of counts. The V call is TRBV29-1, the J call TRBJ2-7, with D possibly being TRBD2 (6 bases). The V end lost 6 bases, the J end lost 6 bases, and 15 bases lay between the germline ends. Germline CDR1 and CDR2: SQVTM and ANQGSEA. This CDR3 spans 12 amino acids. The CDR3 loop is CSVVGPGGEQYF. Written as DNA, the CDR3 is TGCAGCGTCGTCGGGCCCGGGGGCGAGCAGTACTTC.

The J gene is TRBJ2-2, the V gene TRBV9; D is possibly TRBD1 (5 bases). The V and J ends lost 0 bases and 6 bases respectively, with 12 bases between them. Germline loops: CDR1 SGDLS, CDR2 YYNGEE. This CDR3 region has 15 residues. In nucleotides, the CDR3 is TGTGCCAGCAGCGTAGAAGGGGCTCAGCCCGGGGAGCTGTTTTTT. Amino acid sequence: CASSVEGAQPGELFF.

This clonotype was observed many times. This CDR3 reads CASSRGFGTEAFF. The CDR3 nucleotides are TGTGCCAGCAGCAGGGGATTCGGCACTGAAGCTTTCTTT. This chain connects TRBV7-6 to TRBJ1-1; maybe TRBD1 (5 bases). Looked up from germline, CDR1 is SGHVS and CDR2 is FNYEAQ. The CDR3 sequence is 13 residues long. Deletions cut 5 bases from V and 4 bases from J, with 11 bases between.

This clonotype was found many times. This chain links TRBV4-1 with TRBJ2-3; 8 nucleotides match TRBD2. The trim removed 3 bases at V and 4 bases at J, leaving 3 bases unmatched. The germline V gene encodes CDR1 MGHRA and CDR2 YSYEKL. This CDR3 comprises 14 residues. The DNA of the CDR3 is TGCGCCAGCAGCCAGAGCGGGAGCGCAGATACGCAGTATTTT. Residues: CASSQSGSADTQYF.

This clonotype occurred a few times. The chain uses TRBV12-3 or TRBV12-4 and TRBJ2-1; D gene unclear. Between the trimmed V and J ends, which lost 6 bases and 8 bases, there was a span of 8 bases. The CDR3 has 11 amino acids. The CDR3 sequence: CASRSGHEQFF. The CDR3 region has the DNA TGTGCCAGCAGGTCAGGACATGAGCAGTTCTTC.

This clonotype has ten or more counts. The genes are TRBV7-8 and TRBJ2-2; D remains ambiguous. Germline V CDR1 and CDR2: SGHVS, FQNEAQ. This CDR3 has 12 residues. Deletions cut 5 bases from V and 13 bases from J, with 14 bases between. The CDR3 sequence is CASSEGPVRLFF. For the CDR3, the DNA is TGTGCCAGCAGCGAAGGACCCGTGAGGCTGTTTTTT.

This clonotype occurred many times. The rearrangement joins TRBV9 to TRBJ2-3, with D possibly called TRBD1 or TRBD2 (5 bases each). CDR3 length: 16 amino acids. Germline CDR1 reads SGDLS; CDR2 reads YYNGEE. V lost 0 bases, J lost 4 bases, and 15 bases lay in between. The CDR3 protein is CASSVVIGGFSDTQYF. CDR3 in DNA: TGTGCCAGCAGCGTAGTCATTGGGGGATTCTCAGATACGCAGTATTTT.

The gene calls are TRBV20-1 and TRBJ2-7; D gene uncertain. The CDR3 consists of 13 residues. Germline assignment: CDR1 DFQATT and CDR2 SNEGSKA (reference sequence). V lost 5 bases and J lost 3, with 14 bases in between. CDR3: CSASPAPDYEQYF. Here the CDR3 DNA reads TGCAGTGCTTCGCCCGCACCCGACTACGAGCAGTACTTC.

This clonotype was observed at least ten times. V and J are TRBV7-3 and TRBJ2-3; D ambiguous. V was pared by 2 bases and J by 0 bases, with 9 bases between. The CDR3 totals 15 residues. CDR1 is SGHTA and CDR2 is FQGTGA in the germline V gene. DNA of the CDR3: TGTGCCAGCAGCTTATTCCAAACTAGCACAGATACGCAGTATTTT. The encoded protein is CASSLFQTSTDTQYF.

This clonotype showed up many times. V and J are TRBV12-3 or TRBV12-4 and TRBJ2-5; 11 bases line up with TRBD2. The CDR3 extends over 17 amino acids. V gave up 2 bases and J gave up 1 base; unmatched junction bases: 6. The CDR3 DNA reads as TGTGCCAGCAGTTTAAAGGGTAGCGGGAGGGGCCAAGAGACCCAGTACTTC. It translates to CASSLKGSGRGQETQYF.

This chain joins TRBV5-5 and TRBJ2-3; D gene unclear. The CDR3 runs 12 residues. V lost 4 bases and J lost 4, with 7 bases in between. Germline CDR1 is SGHKS and CDR2 is YYEKEE (reference sequence). The CDR3, as DNA: TGTGCCAGCAGCGTAGTTCCAGATACGCAGTATTTT. Protein sequence: CASSVVPDTQYF.

By its share, this clonotype is medium-sized (0.01 to 0.1%). This sequence joins TRBV12-3 or TRBV12-4 and TRBJ2-3; no reliable D call. The CDR3 totals 15 residues. Trimming pared 5 bases from V and 4 bases from J, leaving 16 bases between. CDR3 protein: CASSRSLTGADTQYF. DNA of the CDR3: TGTGCCAGCAGTCGATCTCTAACTGGGGCAGATACGCAGTATTTT.

The chain uses TRBV15 and TRBJ2-7; D is possibly TRBD2 (6 bases). CDR1 LNHNV and CDR2 YYDKDF come from the germline V gene (reference sequence). This CDR3 region has 15 residues. Trimming cost V 1 base and J 6 bases, with 16 bases left between them. This chain's CDR3 is CATSRGEDVRGEQYF. CDR3 nucleotides: TGTGCCACCAGCAGAGGGGAGGACGTTCGAGGCGAGCAGTACTTC.

This clonotype came up a few times. The J gene is TRBJ2-2, the V gene TRBV7-9, with D perhaps matching TRBD2 (5 bases). The CDR3 extends over 17 amino acids. Trimming stripped 0 bases from V and 0 bases from J, with 11 bases between. Germline V gene sequence: CDR1 SEHNR, CDR2 FQNEAQ (reference sequence). CDR3 amino acids: CASSLAGRGTNTGELFF. Written as DNA, the CDR3 is TGTGCCAGCAGCTTAGCGGGAAGAGGGACGAACACCGGGGAGCTGTTTTTT.

As for this clonotype: A read error may account for a junction end that differs from germline. The chain combines TRBV28 with TRBJ2-3, with D tentatively TRBD2 (5 bases). The CDR3 runs to 13 residues. Germline V CDR1 and CDR2: MDHEN, SYDVKM. The CDR3 sequence is CASSSVDRDMQYF. The DNA for the CDR3 is TGTGCCAGCAGCTCAGTGGATCGGGATATGCAGTATTTT.

Written as DNA, the CDR3 is TGTGCCAGCAGCTTAGATCGGGCTAGCGGGAGTTTTGGTACGCAGTATTTT. Its protein is CASSLDRASGSFGTQYF. This chain connects TRBV11-2 to TRBJ2-3; 10 bases match TRBD2. Germline V gene data show CDR1 as SGHAT and CDR2 as FQNNGV. The V and J ends lost 0 bases and 8 bases, in that order; junction bases with no gene match: 11. The CDR3 spans 17 residues.

This clonotype was picked up many times. The V call is TRBV28, the J call TRBJ2-5, with TRBD1 matching over 9 bases. CDR3 length equals 16 residues. Germline lookup yields CDR1 MDHEN and CDR2 SYDVKM. V shed 2 bases and J 1 base; nucleotides not matched to a gene: 5. The CDR3 bases are TGTGCCAGCAGTTTAGGAGGGGGACAGGGCCAAGAGACCCAGTACTTC. It codes for CASSLGGGQGQETQYF.